This TCR beta chain was found in a study of blood T cells in healthy people across ages. This clonotype was seen a few times. Its target is unknown. Sample-barcoded 5' priming and a J-beta primer mix drove a second PCR of about 6 to 12 cycles. TCRdb re-analysed the 5' RACE reads in MiXCR, keeping a single row per CDR3 protein. The repertoire holds hundreds of thousands of distinct CDR3 sequences, with around 28% as singletons. Study results and caveats: Versus aged donors, long-lived donors had higher diversity and more naive CD4+ cells.

The CDR3 consists of 15 residues. Germline V gene data show CDR1 as SGHTA and CDR2 as FQGTGA. The TCR was taken from a woman older than 75 in good health. The sequenced sample consisted of blood. The V and J genes are TRBV7-3 and TRBJ2-7; 9 bases are shared with TRBD1. The end of the DNA aligns better with TRBJ2-5, so the J call may be wrong. For the CDR3, the DNA is TGTGCCAGCAGCGCTACCCGGACAGGGGTCGAGACCCAGTACTTC. It codes for CASSATRTGVETQYF.